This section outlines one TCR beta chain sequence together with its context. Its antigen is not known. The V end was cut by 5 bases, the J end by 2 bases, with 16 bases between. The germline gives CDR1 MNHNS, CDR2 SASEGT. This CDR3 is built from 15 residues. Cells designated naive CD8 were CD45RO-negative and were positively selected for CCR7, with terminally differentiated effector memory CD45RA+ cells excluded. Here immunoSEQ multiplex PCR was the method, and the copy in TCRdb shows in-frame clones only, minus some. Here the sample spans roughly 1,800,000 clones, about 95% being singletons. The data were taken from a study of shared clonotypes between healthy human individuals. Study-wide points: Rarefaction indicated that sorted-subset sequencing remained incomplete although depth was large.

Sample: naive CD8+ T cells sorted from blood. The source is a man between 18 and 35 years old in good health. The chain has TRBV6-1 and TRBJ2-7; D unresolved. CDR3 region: CASSQTSTRTYEQYF. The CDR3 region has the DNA TGTGCCAGCAGTCAAACGTCAACTCGAACCTACGAGCAGTACTTC.